The clone carrying this TCR beta chain has more than one count but fewer than ten. This sample was taken from a study of blood T cell repertoires in COVID-19. In the study overall: Samples came from the United States, Italy and Spain, spanning acute and convalescent COVID-19. From T cells, B-cell-depleted T cells, or PBMCs came the material, which was cDNA or gDNA.

The CDR3 is 15 amino acids. Germline CDR1 and CDR2: MNHNS and SASEGT. Trimming removed 2 bases at V and 2 bases at J, with 13 bases between. Original processing methods: Amplification from reference gene primers served as the basis for estimated nucleated cell counts. Method: immunoSEQ multiplex PCR; TCRdb's copy keeps in-frame clones and lacks some. V, J and clone size are those of that table, while D and trimming were read from the DNA. Of approximately 410,000 clones detected, about nine tenths appear once; the ten largest clones hold roughly 1.4%. The origin of this receptor is a woman in her thirties with active or convalescent COVID-19. The sample comprised peripheral blood. J is TRBJ2-7 and V is TRBV6-1; perhaps TRBD1 as D (6 bases). CDR3 loop: CASSETQGLTYEQYF. The CDR3 DNA follows: TGTGCCAGCAGTGAAACCCAGGGGCTTACCTACGAGCAGTACTTC.